A selection of T cell receptor beta chains follows, all from one sample in a study of tumor-infiltrating lymphocytes in primary liver carcinoma. Via MiXCR, TCRdb re-called the multiplex PCR reads, giving one row per CDR3 protein. Among over 250,000 distinct CDR3 sequences listed, almost 60% were seen once. Sequenced input: peripheral blood. These receptor sequences come from a woman aged 30 to 39 with primary liver carcinoma and hepatitis B virus infection. The CDR3 runs from the conserved cysteine through the conserved F or W. Fields, in order: J gene, V gene, D gene, clone size, CDR3 DNA, CDR3 protein. D genes are given only for firm matches. Clone size is given for some rows only: seen once, a few or many times, or a class if the clone is expanded.

TRBJ2-3	TRBV13	TRBD1	NA	TGTGCCAGCAGCTTACCGTCAGGGGGCCCAGATACGCAGTATTTT	CASSLPSGGPDTQYF
TRBJ2-3	TRBV11-3	NA	NA	TGTGCCATCAGAAGGGGCAGCACAGATACGCAGTATTTT	CAIRRGSTDTQYF
TRBJ1-4	TRBV7-9	NA	NA	TGTGCCAGCAGCCACCGTAACAGCGATAAACTGTTTTTT	CASSHRNSDKLFF
TRBJ2-2	TRBV6-5	TRBD2	NA	TGTGCCAGCAGTTACTCGGTAGCGGGAGGATGGTCCGGGGAGCTGTTTTTT	CASSYSVAGGWSGELFF
TRBJ2-7	TRBV13	NA	NA	TGTGCCAGCAGCCCCCGGCCCTACGAGCAGTACTTC	CASSPRPYEQYF
TRBJ2-7	TRBV6-2/TRBV6-3	NA	NA	TGTGCCACCGGCTGGCCGCACGAGCAGTACTTC	CATGWPHEQYF
TRBJ2-3	TRBV11-2	NA	NA	TGTGTCAGCAGCCCAGTGAGAACGCAGTATTTT	CVSSPVRTQYF
TRBJ1-6	TRBV5-4	NA	NA	TGTGCCAGCAGTGAGGAGGGAATCCAAAATTCACCCCTCCACTTT	CASSEEGIQNSPLHF
TRBJ2-7	TRBV11-2	NA	NA	TGTGTCGGCAGCTTAGATAGGGCCGAGCAGTACTTC	CVGSLDRAEQYF
TRBJ2-1	TRBV29-1	NA	many	TGCAGCGTTGTGAAGGGCGAGCAGTTCTTC	CSVVKGEQFF
TRBJ1-2	TRBV4-1	NA	NA	TGCGCCAGCAGCCAGGACAGCTTTAATGGCTACGCCTTC	CASSQDSFNGYAF
TRBJ1-2	TRBV6-2/TRBV6-3	NA	few	TGTGCCAGCATAGAAAGGCAACGATATGGCTACGCCTTC	CASIERQRYGYAF
TRBJ1-5	TRBV19	TRBD1	NA	TGTGCCAGTAGCCACCAGGGGGGCTATCAGCCCCAGCATTTT	CASSHQGGYQPQHF
TRBJ2-7	TRBV29-1	TRBD1	few	TGTAGCGCCTTGGACAGGGTGGGCTCCTACGAGCAGTACTTC	CSALDRVGSYEQYF
TRBJ2-3	TRBV4-2	TRBD2	NA	TGTGCCAGCAGCCCCCGGGAGGCCGGATCAGATACGCGGTATTTT	CASSPREAGSDTRYF
TRBJ1-4	TRBV28	NA	NA	TGTGCCAGCAATTTTGAGGAGGGGGGAAAACTGTTTTTT	CASNFEEGGKLFF
TRBJ2-5	TRBV10-3	NA	few	TGTGCCATCAGTCTACAGAGGGGAGAGACCCAGTACTTC	CAISLQRGETQYF
TRBJ2-1	TRBV11-2	TRBD2	NA	TGTGCCAGCAGATTAACCGGGACTAGCGGCTACAATGAGCAATTCTTC	CASRLTGTSGYNEQFF
TRBJ2-2	TRBV11-3	TRBD1	many	TGTGCCAGCAGCTTTGGACAGGGTACTAACACCGGGGAGCTGTTTTTT	CASSFGQGTNTGELFF
TRBJ2-3	TRBV12-3/TRBV12-4	TRBD1	many	TGTGCCAGCAGTCCCAGGGGGCATGGCACAGATACGCAGTATTTT	CASSPRGHGTDTQYF
TRBJ2-1	TRBV30	TRBD2	few	TGTGCCTGGAAAGCGGGAGGGGGGAATGAGCAGTTCTTC	CAWKAGGGNEQFF
TRBJ2-3	TRBV11-2	TRBD2	many	TGTGCCAGCAGCTTAATAGCGGGAGGGGTCACAGATACGCAGTATTTT	CASSLIAGGVTDTQYF
TRBJ1-2	TRBV29-1	TRBD1	many	TGCAGCGTATGGGACAGAACTAACTATGGCTACACCTTC	CSVWDRTNYGYTF
TRBJ1-1	TRBV29-1	TRBD1	many	TGCAGCTGTGAGGGACAGACGAACACTGAAGCTTTCTTT	CSCEGQTNTEAFF
TRBJ2-7	TRBV23-1	NA	NA	TGCGCCAGCTTCCGAACCTACGAGCAGTACTTC	CASFRTYEQYF
TRBJ2-7	TRBV6-1	NA	few	TGTGCCAGCACCCGGGACGCCGACCCCCTCTACGAGCAGTACTTC	CASTRDADPLYEQYF
TRBJ2-5	TRBV6-2/TRBV6-3	NA	few	TGTGCCAGCAGTTACGCGGGGATGAAGACCCAGTACTTC	CASSYAGMKTQYF
TRBJ2-2	TRBV12-3/TRBV12-4	NA	many	TGTGCCAGCAAGCTAGGAGGCGCCGGGGAGCTGTTTTTT	CASKLGGAGELFF
TRBJ2-7	TRBV30	NA	NA	TGTGCCTGGATCAGGGCGGGGCCCTGCTACGAGCAGTACTTC	CAWIRAGPCYEQYF